These T cell receptor beta chains were read from a single sample in a study of identical twins. TCRdb analysed the 5' RACE reads with MiXCR anew, one entry per CDR3 protein. The sample includes around 480,000 distinct CDR3 sequences, approximately 15% seen only once; the top ten take around 0.52%. These data were also filed under a second study, of yellow fever vaccine responses in identical twins.

Sequences were obtained from CD4+ T cells sorted from blood. These receptors originate from a woman aged 18-30 years in good health. Each CDR3 is given with its conserved first and last residue. D genes are given only for firm matches. Size values are once, few and many counts, or a class for expanded clones, and some rows have none.

-	TRBV4-1	few	TRBJ2-1	CASSFAGSYNEQFF	TGCGCCAGCAGTTTTGCGGGCTCCTACAATGAGCAGTTCTTC
TRBD2	TRBV29-1	-	TRBJ2-2	CSVGTSGSSGELFF	TGCAGCGTTGGAACTAGCGGGAGTTCCGGGGAGCTGTTTTTT
TRBD1	TRBV11-2	few	TRBJ2-5	CASSLAIQGLETQYF	TGTGCCAGCAGCTTAGCGATACAGGGGTTAGAGACCCAGTACTTC
-	TRBV12-3/TRBV12-4	many	TRBJ2-7	CASTRGGTSYEQYF	TGTGCCAGCACCCGAGGAGGGACCTCCTACGAGCAGTACTTC
-	TRBV6-4	-	TRBJ2-7	CASSARPFLGRLYYEQYF	TGTGCCAGCAGTGCCCGACCCTTCTTGGGCAGGTTATACTACGAGCAGTACTTC
-	TRBV4-2	-	TRBJ2-2	CASSQGGQVNTGELFF	TGTGCCAGCAGCCAAGGAGGGCAGGTCAACACCGGGGAGCTGTTTTTT
TRBD2	TRBV5-1	many	TRBJ2-5	CASSLEGASGGETQYF	TGCGCCAGCAGCTTGGAAGGTGCTAGCGGGGGAGAGACCCAGTACTTC
TRBD2	TRBV4-2	many	TRBJ2-7	CASSQDASGSYEQYF	TGTGCCAGCAGCCAAGATGCTAGCGGGAGCTACGAGCAGTACTTC
-	TRBV29-1	few	TRBJ1-4	CSVEGQSGVGEKLFF	TGCAGCGTTGAAGGTCAGTCGGGCGTCGGTGAAAAACTGTTTTTT
-	TRBV18	-	TRBJ1-5	CASSPQQDSNQPQHF	TGTGCCAGCTCACCCCAACAGGATAGCAATCAGCCCCAGCATTTT
-	TRBV6-1	-	TRBJ2-7	CASSRGTPSEQYF	TGTGCCAGCAGTCGCGGGACTCCCTCCGAGCAGTACTTC
TRBD2	TRBV24-1	few	TRBJ2-5	CATSAPGGGETQYF	TGTGCCACCAGTGCCCCTGGGGGAGGGGAGACCCAGTACTTC
-	TRBV3-1	few	TRBJ1-1	CASSHSVLGGGAFF	TGTGCCAGCAGCCACTCCGTCTTGGGCGGGGGAGCTTTCTTT
TRBD1	TRBV20-1	-	TRBJ2-6	CSARDRTGVRANVLTF	TGCAGTGCTAGAGATCGGACAGGGGTTCGGGCCAACGTCCTGACTTTC
TRBD1	TRBV6-2/TRBV6-3	few	TRBJ2-3	CASRRTGRTDTQYF	TGTGCCAGCAGAAGGACAGGGAGGACAGATACGCAGTATTTT
TRBD2	TRBV5-1	few	TRBJ2-5	CASSLGASGTQETQYF	TGCGCCAGCAGCTTGGGGGCTAGCGGGACCCAAGAGACCCAGTACTTC
-	TRBV2	few	TRBJ1-2	CASRVQAYGYTF	TGTGCCAGCAGGGTACAGGCGTATGGCTACACCTTC
TRBD2	TRBV7-2	few	TRBJ2-1	CASSSTPSGSYNEQFF	TGTGCCAGCAGCTCGACCCCTAGCGGTTCCTACAATGAGCAGTTCTTC
-	TRBV20-1	-	TRBJ2-7	CSASNPQGGSYEQYF	TGCAGTGCCTCAAACCCCCAAGGGGGTTCCTACGAGCAGTACTTC
TRBD2	TRBV20-1	few	TRBJ2-1	CSASPLPKAGVHNEQFF	TGCAGTGCTAGCCCCCTTCCTAAAGCGGGAGTCCACAATGAGCAGTTCTTC
TRBD1	TRBV4-2	-	TRBJ2-5	CASSQDNRGETQYF	TGTGCCAGCAGCCAGGATAACAGGGGGGAGACCCAGTACTTC
-	TRBV19	-	TRBJ2-6	CASSIFGTGANVLTF	TGTGCCAGTAGTATATTCGGGACTGGGGCCAACGTCCTGACTTTC
TRBD2	TRBV20-1	-	TRBJ2-4	CSARDPGGASKNIQYF	TGCAGTGCTAGAGATCCCGGGGGGGCTTCCAAAAACATTCAGTACTTC
-	TRBV5-1	-	TRBJ2-3	CTSKGERITDTQYF	TGCACTTCAAAAGGGGAGCGGATCACAGATACGCAGTATTTT
-	TRBV29-1	many	TRBJ2-1	CSVENPDRYNEQFF	TGCAGCGTTGAAAACCCGGACAGATACAATGAGCAGTTCTTC
TRBD2	TRBV20-1	-	TRBJ2-1	CSARDVAGLAGLGNEQFF	TGCAGTGCTAGAGATGTTGCGGGGCTAGCGGGGCTTGGGAATGAGCAGTTCTTC
-	TRBV21-1	few	TRBJ2-2	CASSKARQGAQQNTGELFF	TGTGCCAGCAGCAAAGCCCGACAGGGGGCCCAACAGAACACCGGGGAGCTGTTTTTT
-	TRBV7-9	-	TRBJ2-2	CASSPGNTGELFF	TGTGCCAGCAGCCCAGGAAACACCGGGGAGCTGTTTTTT
-	TRBV7-2	few	TRBJ2-7	CASSLSRVGEQYF	TGTGCCAGCAGCCTCTCTCGAGTTGGCGAGCAGTACTTC
TRBD2	TRBV10-3	few	TRBJ2-5	CAISRGTTQETQYF	TGTGCCATCAGTCGAGGGACTACTCAAGAGACCCAGTACTTC
-	TRBV6-5	few	TRBJ2-3	CASSSGRTSTDTQYF	TGTGCCAGCAGTTCCGGACGGACAAGCACAGATACGCAGTATTTT
TRBD2	TRBV27	-	TRBJ2-3	CASSPEPPSGGYTDTQYF	TGTGCCAGCAGTCCAGAACCGCCTAGCGGGGGGTACACAGATACGCAGTATTTT
-	TRBV6-1	-	TRBJ2-5	CASTGVSRETQYF	TGTGCCAGCACCGGAGTCAGCCGGGAGACCCAGTACTTC
-	TRBV20-1	few	TRBJ2-4	CSAGPPRGDKNIQYF	TGCAGTGCTGGACCCCCAAGGGGAGACAAAAACATTCAGTACTTC
TRBD1	TRBV29-1	many	TRBJ2-7	CSVEERAGGYEQYF	TGCAGCGTTGAAGAGAGAGCAGGGGGCTACGAGCAGTACTTC
-	TRBV20-1	few	TRBJ2-3	CSAGRGTDTQYF	TGCAGTGCCGGCCGGGGCACAGATACGCAGTATTTT
-	TRBV18	-	TRBJ2-3	CASSPGNADTQYF	TGTGCCAGCTCACCAGGGAACGCAGATACGCAGTATTTT
-	TRBV10-3	-	TRBJ2-1	CAISGSGGNEQFF	TGTGCCATCAGTGGTTCCGGGGGCAATGAGCAGTTCTTC
-	TRBV20-1	-	TRBJ2-1	CSAPRHALYNEQFF	TGCAGTGCTCCGAGACACGCCCTATACAATGAGCAGTTCTTC
TRBD1	TRBV2	-	TRBJ2-2	CASSVQGVSNTGELFF	TGTGCCAGCAGTGTACAGGGGGTTTCGAACACCGGGGAGCTGTTTTTT
TRBD1	TRBV20-1	-	TRBJ2-7	CSALQGAGSYEQYF	TGCAGTGCCCTACAGGGGGCGGGCTCCTACGAGCAGTACTTC
-	TRBV7-2	few	TRBJ2-3	CASSLRRFEGDTQYF	TGTGCCAGCAGCCTCCGCCGGTTTGAGGGGGATACGCAGTATTTT
-	TRBV5-1	-	TRBJ2-2	CASSLDSDLNTGELFF	TGCGCCAGCAGCTTGGATTCAGATCTAAACACCGGGGAGCTGTTTTTT
TRBD2	TRBV5-1	few	TRBJ2-5	CASSLGLAGGVQETQYF	TGCGCCAGCAGCTTGGGACTAGCGGGAGGGGTCCAAGAGACCCAGTACTTC
TRBD2	TRBV6-2/TRBV6-3	few	TRBJ2-1	CASSYRSGGGSEQFF	TGTGCCAGCAGTTACCGTTCTGGGGGGGGGAGTGAGCAGTTCTTC
TRBD1	TRBV20-1	few	TRBJ2-7	CSVIRDRGREQYF	TGCAGTGTTATCCGGGACAGGGGAAGGGAGCAGTACTTC
-	TRBV7-3	-	TRBJ2-6	CASSRTASGANVLTF	TGTGCCAGCAGCCGGACAGCCTCTGGGGCCAACGTCCTGACTTTC
-	TRBV2	-	TRBJ1-4	CASTVSQRQKLFF	TGTGCCAGCACGGTGTCCCAGCGCCAAAAACTGTTTTTT
-	TRBV2	many	TRBJ2-7	CASKRGSYEQYF	TGTGCCAGCAAACGGGGTAGCTACGAGCAGTACTTC
TRBD2	TRBV4-3	-	TRBJ2-3	CASSQDRSSGRRDTQYF	TGCGCCAGCAGCCAAGACAGGTCTAGCGGGAGGAGGGATACGCAGTATTTT
TRBD2	TRBV6-2/TRBV6-3	-	TRBJ2-4	CASSLGLVKNIQYF	TGTGCCAGCAGCCTCGGACTAGTGAAAAACATTCAGTACTTC